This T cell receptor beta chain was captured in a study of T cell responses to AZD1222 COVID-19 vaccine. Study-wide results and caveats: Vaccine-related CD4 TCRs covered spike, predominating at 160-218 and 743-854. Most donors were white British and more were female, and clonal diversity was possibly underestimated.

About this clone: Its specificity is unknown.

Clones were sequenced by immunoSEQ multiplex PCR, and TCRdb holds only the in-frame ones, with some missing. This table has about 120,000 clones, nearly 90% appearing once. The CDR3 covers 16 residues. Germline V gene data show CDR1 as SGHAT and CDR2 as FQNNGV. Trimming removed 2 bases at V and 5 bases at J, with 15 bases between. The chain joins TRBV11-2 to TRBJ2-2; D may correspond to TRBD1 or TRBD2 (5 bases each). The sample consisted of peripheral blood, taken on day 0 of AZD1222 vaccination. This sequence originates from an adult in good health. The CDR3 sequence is CASSLPGTQGTGELFF. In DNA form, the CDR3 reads TGTGCCAGCAGCTTACCCGGGACGCAGGGTACCGGGGAGCTGTTTTTT.